This T cell receptor beta chain was sequenced for a study of early T cells in non-severe SARS-CoV-2 infection. Turning to the study itself: With bulk RNA from unsorted whole blood as input, sequencing yielded unpaired chains.

As part of library construction, unique molecular identifiers were attached to individual cDNA molecules. TCRdb called the 5' RACE reads again in MiXCR, with one record for every CDR3 protein. The sample shows 35,000 to 45,000 distinct CDR3 sequences, less than 15% of them seen only once. V lost 6 bases, J lost 4 bases, and 12 bases lay in between. Per germline, CDR1 SGHAT and CDR2 FQDESV (reference sequence). This CDR3 has 13 residues. The sample consisted of whole blood. The chain employs TRBV11-1 and TRBJ1-1; D gene uncertain. This receptor was identified in an adult who was a healthcare worker with PCR-confirmed SARS-CoV-2 infection or an uninfected control (not recorded which). CDR3 bases: TGTGCCAGCAGAAAAGACCCAGCCACTGAAGCTTTCTTT. As protein: CASRKDPATEAFF.